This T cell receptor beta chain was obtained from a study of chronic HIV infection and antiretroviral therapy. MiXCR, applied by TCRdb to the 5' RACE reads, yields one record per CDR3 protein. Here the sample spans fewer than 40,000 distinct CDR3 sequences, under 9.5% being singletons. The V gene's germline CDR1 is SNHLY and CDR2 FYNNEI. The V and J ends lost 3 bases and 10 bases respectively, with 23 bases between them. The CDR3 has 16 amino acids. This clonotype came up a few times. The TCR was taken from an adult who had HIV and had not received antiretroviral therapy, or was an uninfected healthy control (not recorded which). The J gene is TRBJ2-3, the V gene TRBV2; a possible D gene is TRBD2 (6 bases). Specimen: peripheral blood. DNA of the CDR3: TGTGCCAGCAGTGATCAGGTCGGCGGTCGGAGGGTTTCGCAGTATTTT. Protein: CASSDQVGGRRVSQYF.